The 6 T cell receptor beta chains below come from one sample, sequenced in a study of Graves' ophthalmopathy and Graves' hyperthyroidism. Amplified material comprised TCR beta CDR3 regions derived from RNA transcripts. RT-PCR with HTBI primers came first, then second-round multiplex PCR. TCRdb used MiXCR to reprocess the multiplex PCR reads, holding one entry per CDR3 protein. Found here are over a million distinct CDR3 sequences, 35% to 40% of them singletons; the top ten hold more than 9.5%. The sequenced material came from peripheral blood or thyroid tissue (not recorded which). The receptors were sampled from an adult man with Graves' hyperthyroidism.

This clonotype has just a few counts. One junction end does not reproduce the germline sequence, and a read error may be involved. The CDR3 sequence: CASSYSLDRLFTQPQHF. DNA for the CDR3: TGTGCCAGCAGTTACTCCCTCGACAGGCTTTTCACGCAGCCCCAGCATTTT. The rearrangement joins TRBV10-3 to TRBJ1-5; weak D call: TRBD1 (6 bases). The germline CDR1 and CDR2 sequences are ENHRY and SYGVKD. This CDR3 has 17 amino acids.

Turning to this clonotype: One end of the junction fails to match germline, which may point to a read error. V gene TRBV6-5 combines with J gene TRBJ2-7; TRBD2 matches at 7 bases. The CDR3 runs to 15 residues. The germline V gene has CDR1 MNHEY and CDR2 SVGAGI. The DNA for the CDR3 is TGTGCCAGCAGAACCATGGGGGAGGGCTCCTCCGAGCAGTACTTC. Its translation is CASRTMGEGSSEQYF.

J is TRBJ2-5 and V is TRBV24-1; TRBD1 matches at 11 bases. Losses at the gene ends were 4 bases for V and 2 bases for J; bases not matched to a gene: 5. From germline, CDR1 is KGHDR and CDR2 SFDVKD. This CDR3 is 16 amino acids long. The CDR3 loop is CATSDHGTGGQETQYF. CDR3 bases: TGTGCCACCAGTGACCACGGGACAGGGGGACAAGAGACCCAGTACTTC.

This clonotype was seen repeatedly, ten times or more. The chain links TRBV5-1 to TRBJ1-4; no clear D gene. V shed 0 bases and J shed 2 bases, with 2 bases lying between them. The length of the CDR3 is 13 residues. Germline-derived CDR1 and CDR2 are SGHRS and YFSETQ. CDR3 bases: TGCGCCAGCAGCTTGGGCACTAATGAAAAACTGTTTTTT. Translation: CASSLGTNEKLFF.

Ten or more counts support this clonotype. V is TRBV3-1 and J is TRBJ1-1; no clear D gene. Germline V gene lookup returns CDR1 LGHDT and CDR2 YNNKEL (reference sequence). Trimming removed 3 bases from V and 3 bases from J, with 5 bases in between. The CDR3 length is 12 residues. The CDR3, as DNA: TGTGCCAGCAGCCACCCCGACACTGAAGCTTTCTTT. It is translated as CASSHPDTEAFF. Using reference TRBV3-1 and TRBJ1-1 for the parts outside the CDR3, the full variable domain is DTAVSQTPKYLVTQMGNDKSIKCEQNLGHDTMYWYKQDSKKFLKIMFSYNNKELIINETVPNRFSPKSPDKAHLNLHINSLELGDSAVYFCASSHPDTEAFFGQGTRLTVV.

The sample holds a few counts of this clonotype. The genes are TRBV24-1 and TRBJ2-3; tentatively, D is TRBD1 (6 bases). The V gene lost 5 bases and the J gene lost 3 bases, with 17 bases spanning the gap. The germline CDR1 and CDR2 sequences are KGHDR and SFDVKD. CDR3 length equals 16 residues. The CDR3 sequence is CATSGSRGSGTDTQYF. The CDR3 DNA follows: TGTGCCACCAGTGGCTCCAGGGGCAGTGGGACAGATACGCAGTATTTT.